Listed below are T cell receptor beta chains from one sample, sequenced in a study of radiotherapy plus CTLA-4 blockade in lung cancer. Sequenced by immunoSEQ multiplex PCR; TCRdb stores in-frame clones only, minus some. The table includes 80,000 to 100,000 clones, roughly 74% detected once. The sample in question was peripheral blood, obtained from a patient treated with radiotherapy plus ipilimumab. All receptors come from a human donor with non-small cell lung cancer who had a partial response to radiotherapy plus ipilimumab. Some clones in this sample may be carry-over from other donors' samples. CDR3s include the opening cysteine and the closing phenylalanine or tryptophan. Each record gives: V gene, clone size, J gene, D gene, CDR3 protein, CDR3 DNA. A D gene is named only where the DNA matches it firmly. Clone size is shown for a subset of rows, as once, few, many or a class of expanded clone.

>TRBV19|few|TRBJ1-1|-
CASSIGPRVEAFF
TGTGCCAGTAGTATAGGACCCAGGGTTGAAGCTTTCTTT
>TRBV2|-|TRBJ1-2|-
CASSEARVAGIQGYTF
TGTGCCAGCAGTGAAGCGCGGGTCGCGGGCATACAAGGCTACACCTTC
>TRBV7-3|-|TRBJ2-5|-
CASSLGPNPAETQYF
TGTGCCAGCAGCTTGGGCCCAAACCCAGCAGAGACCCAGTACTTC
>TRBV6-1|-|TRBJ2-3|-
CASSEEGRNPGTDTQYF
TGTGCCAGCAGTGAAGAGGGGCGGAACCCGGGCACAGATACGCAGTATTTT
>TRBV7-2|-|TRBJ2-2|TRBD2
CASSKQRGAPRNTGELFF
TGTGCCAGCAGCAAACAGCGGGGGGCCCCACGGAATACCGGGGAGCTGTTTTTT
>TRBV5-1|once|TRBJ1-4|TRBD1
CASSLGTGGRGEKLFF
TGCGCCAGCAGCTTAGGGACAGGGGGCCGGGGTGAAAAACTGTTTTTT
>TRBV4-3|-|TRBJ2-1|-
CASSQGGNEQFF
TGCGCCAGCAGCCAAGGAGGGAATGAGCAGTTCTTC
>TRBV29-1|-|TRBJ2-1|TRBD2
CSVELPSGGPLTYNEQFF
TGCAGCGTTGAGTTGCCTAGCGGGGGGCCCTTAACCTACAATGAGCAGTTCTTC
>TRBV7-2|-|TRBJ2-7|TRBD1
CATGQRSYEQYF
TGTGCCACGGGACAGCGATCCTACGAGCAGTACTTC
>TRBV2|few|TRBJ2-7|TRBD2
CASKERGVAYEQYF
TGTGCCAGCAAGGAGCGGGGGGTCGCCTACGAGCAGTACTTC
>TRBV28|once|TRBJ2-7|TRBD2
CASSLSGSRSYEQYF
TGTGCCAGCAGTTTAAGCGGGAGTAGGTCCTACGAGCAGTACTTC
>TRBV7-9|-|TRBJ2-1|TRBD1
CASSLGTRQGEAYNEQFF
TGTGCCAGCAGCTTAGGGACCCGACAGGGGGAGGCTTACAATGAGCAGTTCTTC
>TRBV7-2|-|TRBJ1-1|-
CASSHTPGEAFF
TGTGCCAGCAGCCACACCCCCGGGGAAGCTTTCTTT
>TRBV27|-|TRBJ1-1|TRBD1
CASRVYRGGRAFF
TGTGCCAGCAGGGTGTACAGGGGTGGACGAGCTTTCTTT
>TRBV9|-|TRBJ1-2|-
CASSRATGSFGYTF
TGTGCCAGCAGCCGAGCAACAGGGAGCTTTGGCTACACCTTC
>TRBV5-1|once|TRBJ2-1|TRBD2
CASSLGQRGGLNEQFF
TGCGCCAGCAGCTTGGGCCAGCGGGGGGGCCTCAATGAGCAGTTCTTC
>TRBV27|-|TRBJ1-5|-
CASSPLSGRDQPQHF
TGTGCCAGCAGTCCTCTCTCGGGGAGGGATCAGCCCCAGCATTTT
>TRBV19|-|TRBJ1-3|TRBD1
CASTRDSHRSGNTIYF
TGTGCCAGTACCCGGGACAGTCATCGCTCTGGAAACACCATATATTTT
>TRBV15|-|TRBJ2-1|TRBD2
CATSREYVSGSPEQFF
TGTGCCACCAGCAGAGAGTATGTTAGCGGGAGCCCTGAGCAGTTCTTC
>TRBV4-1|-|TRBJ2-2|-
CASSQESSGFTGELFF
TGCGCCAGCAGCCAAGAGTCGAGCGGGTTCACCGGGGAGCTGTTTTTT
>TRBV7-6|-|TRBJ1-6|-
CASSLTAGLDSPLHF
TGTGCCAGCAGCTTAACGGCAGGGTTGGATTCACCCCTCCACTTT